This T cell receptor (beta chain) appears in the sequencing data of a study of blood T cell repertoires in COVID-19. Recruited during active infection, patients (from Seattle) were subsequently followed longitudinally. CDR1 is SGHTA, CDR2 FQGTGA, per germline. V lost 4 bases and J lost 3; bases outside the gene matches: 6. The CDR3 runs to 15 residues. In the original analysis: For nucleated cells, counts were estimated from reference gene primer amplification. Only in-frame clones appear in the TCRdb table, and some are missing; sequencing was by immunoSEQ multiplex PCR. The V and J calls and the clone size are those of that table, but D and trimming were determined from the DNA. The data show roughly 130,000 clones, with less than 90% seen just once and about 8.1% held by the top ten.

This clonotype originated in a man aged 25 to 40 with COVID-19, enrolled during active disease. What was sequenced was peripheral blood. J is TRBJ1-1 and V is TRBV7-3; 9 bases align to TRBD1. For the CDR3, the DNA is TGTGCCAGCAGCTCAACCGGGACAGGGTACACTGAAGCTTTCTTT. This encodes CASSSTGTGYTEAFF.